Sequencing of this T cell receptor beta chain was carried out in a study of T cells in Graves' hyperthyroidism and ophthalmopathy. Germline V gene lookup returns CDR1 DFQATT and CDR2 SNEGSKA (reference sequence). With V trimmed by 5 bases and J by 8 bases, 12 bases remained unmatched. The length of the CDR3 is 14 residues. Amplified TCR beta CDR3 regions derived from RNA transcripts. HTBI primers were the set used in a first-round RT-PCR of the TCR CDR3. Via MiXCR, TCRdb re-called the multiplex PCR reads, giving one row per CDR3 protein. This table holds about 500,000 distinct CDR3 sequences, about 16% found once. At least ten counts were recorded for this clonotype.

The chain carries TRBV20-1 and TRBJ2-1; 7 nucleotides align to TRBD2. The specimen was blood. This sequence originates from a woman in her 30s with Graves' ophthalmopathy. CDR3 region: CSASPSGTIYEQFF. The DNA of the CDR3 is TGCAGTGCTTCCCCCAGCGGGACTATCTATGAGCAGTTCTTC.